Sequencing of this T cell receptor (beta chain) was carried out in a study of OX40 agonist ivuxolimab in advanced cancers. Study-wide context: A history of anti-PD-1, anti-PD-L1 or anti-CTLA-4 therapy was acceptable, and approximately 40% had some. Study results and caveats: Clonal expansion from baseline to week 6 occurred in both CD4+ and CD8+ T cells.

TCRdb's copy holds only in-frame clones and misses some; the assay was immunoSEQ multiplex PCR. The table lists 50,000 to 65,000 clones, roughly 87% of them singletons. Drawing of blood for sampling happened at baseline, at cycle 4 day 1, and at cycle 7 day 1. The length of the CDR3 is 15 residues. CDR1 and CDR2 from the germline V gene are GTSNPN and SVGIG (reference sequence). Trimming shortened V by 4 bases and J by 0 bases, and 10 bases separated the two germline ends. This clone was counted once. Its antigen is undetermined. The source was CD4+ or CD8+ T cells sorted from blood, collected in a trial of the OX40 agonist ivuxolimab. The TCR comes from an adult with an advanced solid tumor such as melanoma, head and neck, liver or kidney cancer. The V gene is TRBV30, the J gene TRBJ1-6, with unresolved D. The CDR3 region has the DNA TGTGCCTGGACCCCCCCGGCCTCCTATAATTCACCCCTCCACTTT. Encoded protein: CAWTPPASYNSPLHF.